The clone carrying this TCR beta chain was counted a few times. The data were obtained in a study of Ad26.COV2.S vaccination and SARS-CoV-2 variants. Overall study: Ad26.COV2.S given intramuscularly, once or twice 56 days apart.

Germline V gene sequence: CDR1 LGHDT, CDR2 YNNKEL (reference sequence). The CDR3 consists of 16 residues. The J segment lost 2 bases and the V segment lost 0 bases, leaving 4 bases of the junction unmatched. Indicated treatment: about 20 received Ad26.COV2.S at low or high dose, single or two shots; about five received placebo; per-sample allocation not given. Material that was analyzed had been drawn on day 63 after the first vaccine or placebo injection. Recruitment in Boston yielded a donor of adult age, 18-55 years. Libraries were prepared by immunoSEQ multiplex PCR; TCRdb keeps only in-frame clonotypes and omits some of them. This table holds more than 300,000 clones, around 84% found once.

Sequencing was performed on peripheral blood, taken in a trial of Ad26.COV2.S vaccine versus placebo. This chain links TRBV3-1 (or the pseudogene TRBV3-2) with TRBJ1-5, with 7 bases matching TRBD1. The TCR was taken from a person between 18 and 60 years old who received the Ad26.COV2.S COVID-19 vaccine or a placebo. The CDR3 reads CASSQEGTAGNQPQHF. The CDR3 DNA is TGTGCCAGCAGCCAAGAGGGGACAGCGGGCAATCAGCCCCAGCATTTT.